These T cell receptor beta chains were read from a single sample in a study of blood T cell repertoires in COVID-19. Libraries were prepared by immunoSEQ multiplex PCR; TCRdb keeps only in-frame clonotypes and omits some of them. The repertoire holds tens of thousands of clones, with about 88% as singletons. The sequenced material came from peripheral blood. Receptors originate from a man aged 50 to 59 with acute or convalescent COVID-19. CDR3s include the opening cysteine and the closing phenylalanine or tryptophan. D genes are given only for firm matches.

V gene: TRBV5-4
D gene: TRBD2
J gene: TRBJ2-7
CDR3 protein: CASSLALAGRGGSEQYF

V gene: TRBV28
D gene: TRBD1
J gene: TRBJ2-7
CDR3 protein: CASSPGTVSSYEQYF

V gene: TRBV12-3/TRBV12-4
D gene: .
J gene: TRBJ1-4
CDR3 protein: CASSFGEGEKLFF

V gene: TRBV18
D gene: .
J gene: TRBJ1-1
CDR3 protein: CASRLGQMNTEAFF

V gene: TRBV25-1
D gene: .
J gene: TRBJ2-7
CDR3 protein: CASSESTESSYEQYF

V gene: TRBV19
D gene: .
J gene: TRBJ1-1
CDR3 protein: CASSIDPQGRTEAFF

V gene: TRBV30
D gene: TRBD1
J gene: TRBJ1-5
CDR3 protein: CAWSVPTGIQPQHF

V gene: TRBV29-1
D gene: .
J gene: TRBJ1-1
CDR3 protein: CSARTRMMNTEAFF

V gene: TRBV10-1
D gene: .
J gene: TRBJ2-5
CDR3 protein: CASSGQTQETQYF

V gene: TRBV19
D gene: .
J gene: TRBJ1-5
CDR3 protein: CASSIDSGRGPQHF

V gene: TRBV2
D gene: .
J gene: TRBJ1-1
CDR3 protein: CASSVYRGNTEAFF

V gene: TRBV2
D gene: TRBD1
J gene: TRBJ2-7
CDR3 protein: CASSETGGTYEQYF

V gene: TRBV7-6
D gene: TRBD2
J gene: TRBJ2-3
CDR3 protein: CASSLGRGGKIDTQYF

V gene: TRBV7-2
D gene: TRBD2
J gene: TRBJ2-3
CDR3 protein: CASGGRRTDTQYF

V gene: TRBV24-1
D gene: .
J gene: TRBJ2-1
CDR3 protein: CATSDAASTTPYNEQFF

V gene: TRBV7-3
D gene: .
J gene: TRBJ2-7
CDR3 protein: CASSFWGDPSYEQYF

V gene: TRBV7-3
D gene: .
J gene: TRBJ2-2
CDR3 protein: CASSWDTNTGELFF

V gene: TRBV18
D gene: TRBD1
J gene: TRBJ1-2
CDR3 protein: CASSPLFTGDQDGYTF

V gene: TRBV5-4
D gene: .
J gene: TRBJ1-1
CDR3 protein: CASSLRRAGNTEAFF

V gene: TRBV2
D gene: .
J gene: TRBJ2-5
CDR3 protein: CASTEGSPLGETQYF

V gene: TRBV6-5
D gene: .
J gene: TRBJ1-2
CDR3 protein: CASNVDGGIYGYTF

V gene: TRBV3-1/TRBV3-2
D gene: TRBD2
J gene: TRBJ2-5
CDR3 protein: CASSQDSGGASETQYF

V gene: TRBV19
D gene: TRBD1
J gene: TRBJ1-2
CDR3 protein: CASCVDRDRGRGYTF

V gene: TRBV14
D gene: .
J gene: TRBJ1-6
CDR3 protein: CASQRVRNSPLHF

V gene: TRBV2
D gene: TRBD2
J gene: TRBJ2-1
CDR3 protein: CASSRRVAGGNGSEQFF

V gene: TRBV5-5
D gene: .
J gene: TRBJ1-4
CDR3 protein: CASSLTRTTNEKLFF

V gene: TRBV4-1
D gene: .
J gene: TRBJ2-7
CDR3 protein: CASSQASGLKYEQYF

V gene: TRBV4-1
D gene: TRBD2
J gene: TRBJ2-3
CDR3 protein: CASSQVSGVLTDTQYF

V gene: TRBV3-1/TRBV3-2
D gene: .
J gene: TRBJ2-7
CDR3 protein: CASSQIQREQYF

V gene: TRBV5-1
D gene: .
J gene: TRBJ1-6
CDR3 protein: CASSWEGVYNSPLHF

V gene: TRBV7-9
D gene: TRBD1
J gene: TRBJ1-1
CDR3 protein: CASSYQKGARGTEAFF

V gene: TRBV2
D gene: .
J gene: TRBJ2-7
CDR3 protein: CASSEALLVSSYEQYF

V gene: TRBV2
D gene: TRBD2
J gene: TRBJ2-3
CDR3 protein: CASSEELAGGLLHDTQYF

V gene: TRBV3-1/TRBV3-2
D gene: TRBD1
J gene: TRBJ1-6
CDR3 protein: CASRDRDNSPLHF

V gene: TRBV4-2
D gene: TRBD2
J gene: TRBJ2-2
CDR3 protein: CASSPRGAGSSGELFF

V gene: TRBV6-5
D gene: TRBD1
J gene: TRBJ1-1
CDR3 protein: CASSRGQGMNTEAFF

V gene: TRBV9
D gene: TRBD1
J gene: TRBJ2-7
CDR3 protein: CASSTSGTGYDEQYF

V gene: TRBV10-2
D gene: TRBD1
J gene: TRBJ1-5
CDR3 protein: CASTGTGGNQPQHF

V gene: TRBV16
D gene: TRBD1
J gene: TRBJ1-2
CDR3 protein: CASSPFDRARFYGYTF

V gene: TRBV12-5
D gene: .
J gene: TRBJ1-5
CDR3 protein: CASGLSSGQPQHF

V gene: TRBV19
D gene: .
J gene: TRBJ1-3
CDR3 protein: CASKGGLGGNTIYF

V gene: TRBV19
D gene: TRBD1
J gene: TRBJ2-2
CDR3 protein: CASSSVQGAGLAWNGELFF

V gene: TRBV5-1
D gene: .
J gene: TRBJ2-5
CDR3 protein: CASSLPPEGGETQYF

V gene: TRBV7-9
D gene: TRBD2
J gene: TRBJ2-2
CDR3 protein: CASSPSGPNTGELFF

V gene: TRBV5-4
D gene: .
J gene: TRBJ2-2
CDR3 protein: CASSLVPSEAGELFF

V gene: TRBV21-1
D gene: .
J gene: TRBJ1-6
CDR3 protein: CASTPISSYNSPLHF

V gene: TRBV5-6
D gene: .
J gene: TRBJ2-2
CDR3 protein: CASSTPGLNTGELFF

V gene: TRBV9
D gene: .
J gene: TRBJ2-3
CDR3 protein: CASSVAAGVYTDTQYF

V gene: TRBV20-1
D gene: .
J gene: TRBJ2-1
CDR3 protein: CSASPSTYNEQFF